A single sample gave rise to the 10 T cell receptor beta chains below, sequenced in a study of neurological immune-mediated disorders. One entry per CDR3 protein results from TCRdb running MiXCR on the 5' RACE reads. Of around 33,000 distinct CDR3 sequences listed, under 25% were seen once; the top ten hold about 27%. Material: CD4+ T cells from blood. The receptor source for this set is a man aged 50-60 years with HTLV-1-associated myelopathy (HAM/TSP).

This clonotype is a singleton in its sample. The chain couples TRBV6-5 to TRBJ2-7; D possibly corresponds to TRBD2 (5 bases). Trimming pared 7 bases from V and 0 bases from J, leaving 16 bases between. The germline V gene has CDR1 MNHEY and CDR2 SVGAGI. The CDR3 is 15 amino acids. This CDR3 is CASTSIGVFSYEQYF. The CDR3, as DNA: TGTGCCAGCACCTCAATCGGGGTTTTCTCCTACGAGCAGTACTTC.

This clonotype was counted at least ten times. The chain is built from TRBV5-1 and TRBJ2-7, with no clear D. This CDR3 comprises 13 residues. Germline CDR1 is SGHRS and CDR2 is YFSETQ. Trimming pared 7 bases from V and 1 base from J, leaving 12 bases between. CDR3 amino acids: CASGEGYSYEQYF. Written as DNA, the CDR3 is TGCGCCAGCGGCGAAGGGTATTCCTACGAGCAGTACTTC.

This clonotype was observed at least ten times. The chain uses TRBV7-9 and TRBJ1-2; weak D call: TRBD1 (6 bases). Germline V gives CDR1 SEHNR, CDR2 FQNEAQ (reference sequence). This CDR3 is built from 15 residues. V lost 0 bases, J lost 8 bases, and 16 bases lay in between. The DNA of the CDR3 is TGTGCCAGCAGCTTAGCGCGGCAGGGGATGGGAGGCTACACCTTC. This encodes CASSLARQGMGGYTF.

There are many counts of this clonotype. The chain combines TRBV7-7 with TRBJ2-2, with D perhaps matching TRBD1 (8 bases). Germline V gene data show CDR1 as SSHAT and CDR2 as FNYEAQ (reference sequence). Between the trimmed V and J ends, which lost 6 bases and 0 bases, there was a span of 17 bases. CDR3 length equals 17 residues. Here the CDR3 reads CASRKGGGQANTGELFF. The CDR3 coding sequence is TGTGCCAGCAGAAAAGGGGGGGGACAGGCGAACACCGGGGAGCTGTTTTTT.

In its sample, this clonotype was seen many times. The chain combines TRBV7-8 with TRBJ1-3, with D tentatively TRBD1 (5 bases). Per germline, CDR1 SGHVS and CDR2 FQNEAQ. The CDR3 is 15 residues long. Trimming stripped 6 bases from V and 4 bases from J, with 16 bases between. CDR3 in DNA: TGTGCCAGCAGGACCGGGGCGCAGACCGGAAACACCATATATTTT. This gives the protein CASRTGAQTGNTIYF.

This clonotype showed up many times. This chain joins TRBV18 and TRBJ2-3; D is possibly TRBD2 (6 bases). This CDR3 is built from 12 residues. V lost 3 bases to trimming and J lost 7 bases, with 8 bases between them. The germline CDR1 and CDR2 sequences are KGHSH and LQKENI. The CDR3 is CASSPGRNTQYF. The CDR3 bases are TGTGCCAGCTCACCGGGGAGGAATACGCAGTATTTT. The full variable domain, completed using reference TRBV18 and TRBJ2-3, is NAGVMQNPRHLVRRRGQEARLRCSPMKGHSHVYWYRQLPEEGLKFMVYLQKENIIDESGMPKERFSAEFPKEGPSILRIQQVVRGDSAAYFCASSPGRNTQYFGPGTRLTVL.

This clonotype was found many times. The rearrangement joins TRBV5-1 to TRBJ2-1; TRBD1 matches at 8 bases. Germline-derived CDR1 and CDR2 are SGHRS and YFSETQ. The CDR3 loop spans 16 amino acids. V shed 0 bases and J 0 bases; nucleotides not matched to a gene: 2. This chain's CDR3 is CASSLAGTGSYNEQFF. CDR3 DNA: TGCGCCAGCAGCTTGGCAGGGACAGGCTCCTACAATGAGCAGTTCTTC. The variable domain in full, with the rest retrieved from reference TRBV5-1 and TRBJ2-1, is KAGVTQTPRYLIKTRGQQVTLSCSPISGHRSVSWYQQTPGQGLQFLFEYFSETQRNKGNFPGRFSGRQFSNSRSEMNVSTLELGDSALYLCASSLAGTGSYNEQFFGPGTRLTVL.

This clonotype was recorded at least ten times. This rearrangement joins TRBV4-1 to TRBJ1-3; D remains unclear. This CDR3 has 16 amino acids. CDR1 is MGHRA, CDR2 YSYEKL, per germline. V lost 0 bases, J lost 4 bases, and 13 bases lay in between. CDR3 nucleotide sequence: TGCGCCAGCAGCCAAGATCGGGTTCCTCTCGGAAACACCATATATTTT. Amino acids: CASSQDRVPLGNTIYF.

Many counts were recorded for this clonotype. The J gene is TRBJ2-7, the V gene TRBV27; D unclear. The CDR3 extends over 14 amino acids. In germline, CDR1 is MNHEY, CDR2 SMNVEV (reference sequence). Trimming cost V 6 bases and J 0 bases, with 12 bases left between them. For the CDR3, the DNA is TGTGCCAGCAGACCTTTAAGGGACTCCTACGAGCAGTACTTC. Its protein is CASRPLRDSYEQYF.

The chain employs TRBV20-1 and TRBJ2-1, with 7 bases that match TRBD2. Germline CDR1 and CDR2: DFQATT and SNEGSKA (reference sequence). CDR3 size: 15 residues. V dropped 1 base and J dropped 2; count of bases not matched to a gene: 5. CDR3 sequence: CSARGGLAAYNEQFF. The CDR3 region has the DNA TGCAGTGCTAGAGGGGGTCTAGCGGCCTACAATGAGCAGTTCTTC.